This T cell receptor (beta chain) came from a study of naive and memory T cell subsets. The study's findings and limits: Possibly reflecting memory cells re-expressing CD45RA, a few larger clonotypes occurred in naive repertoires, especially CD8.

This clonotype was seen more than once but under ten times. What it binds is unknown. The beta constant-region primer was an equimolar mix of two oligonucleotides covering TRBC1 and TRBC2. Ligated cDNA was amplified by four rounds of PCR with nested alpha and beta constant-region primers and SP2. One entry per CDR3 protein results from TCRdb running MiXCR on the UMI-ligation and nested PCR reads. The data contain around 83,000 distinct CDR3 sequences, 11% of them singletons. The material sequenced was naive CD4+ T cells from blood. This TCR came from a human donor in good health.

CDR3 nucleotides: TGTGCCAGCAGCTGGGGGGGTGGGTTTAGCACAGATACGCAGTATTTT. Its translation is CASSWGGGFSTDTQYF. The chain recombines TRBV7-2 with TRBJ2-3, with 7 bases fitting TRBD2. V lost 4 bases to trimming and J lost 0 bases; unmatched junction nucleotides: 7. The germline CDR1 and CDR2 sequences are SGHTA and FQGNSA. The CDR3 runs 16 residues.